This entry lists 20 T cell receptor beta chains sequenced from one sample in a study of control samples from healthy donors and cancer patients. Only in-frame clones appear in the TCRdb table, and some are missing; sequencing was by immunoSEQ multiplex PCR. The sample comprises around 70,000 clones, 83% of which are singletons, and roughly 14% rests with the top ten. Sequenced sample: blood. Receptors originate from a man aged 60 to 69 in good health.

The CDR3 sequence is CASSFGGMEEKLFF. DNA for the CDR3: TGTGCCAGCAGCTTTGGGGGGATGGAGGAAAAACTGTTTTTT. The J gene is TRBJ1-4, the V gene TRBV13; D might be TRBD1 (5 bases). This CDR3 has 14 residues. V lost 3 bases to trimming and J lost 8 bases, with 13 bases between them. Germline V gene data show CDR1 as PRHDT and CDR2 as FYEKMQ (reference sequence).

In this sample, this clone turned up once. This chain joins TRBV11-2 and TRBJ1-2, with no clear D. V lost 2 bases, J lost 2 bases, and 9 bases lay in between. The CDR3 sequence is 14 residues long. The germline V gene encodes CDR1 SGHAT and CDR2 FQNNGV. The CDR3 DNA sequence: TGTGCCAGCAGCTTACTCCCGGAGAACTATGGCTACACCTTC. Protein product: CASSLLPENYGYTF.

The J gene is TRBJ2-7, the V gene TRBV7-9, with TRBD2 identical over 9 bases. CDR3 size: 16 residues. Germline loops: CDR1 SEHNR, CDR2 FQNEAQ (reference sequence). The V and J ends lost 1 base and 9 bases, in that order; junction bases with no gene match: 13. CDR3 DNA: TGTGCCAGCAGCTTAGGACTAGCGGCTTCTCAGGGGGGGCAGTACTTC. It is translated as CASSLGLAASQGGQYF.

For this clone: Compared with germline, one end of the junction differs, possibly owing to a read error. The J gene is TRBJ1-1, the V gene TRBV7-9, with 8 bases identical to TRBD1. Per the germline V gene, CDR1 is SEHNR and CDR2 is FQNEAQ (reference sequence). The CDR3 is 12 residues long. CDR3 sequence: CASSDDRGEGFF. The CDR3 DNA reads as TGTGCCAGCAGCGATGACAGGGGTGAAGGTTTCTTT. Full variable domain (outside the CDR3, taken from reference TRBV7-9 and TRBJ1-1): DTGVSQNPRHKITKRGQNVTFRCDPISEHNRLYWYRQTLGQGPEFLTYFQNEAQLEKSRLLSDRFSAERPKGSFSTLEIQRTEQGDSAMYLCASSDDRGEGFFGQGTRLTVV.

The V gene is TRBV6-5, the J gene TRBJ1-2; D gene unclear. V lost 4 bases and J 6 bases, leaving 15 bases between the germline ends. CDR1 MNHEY and CDR2 SVGAGI come from the germline V gene. The CDR3 spans 14 residues. CDR3 protein: CASSSGFKGHGYTF. CDR3 in DNA: TGTGCCAGCAGTTCCGGGTTTAAGGGCCATGGCTACACCTTC.

V gene TRBV6-2 or TRBV6-3 combines with J gene TRBJ2-2; 12 nucleotides line up with TRBD2. V trimming: 6 bases; J trimming: 5 bases; junction bases outside the gene matches: 4. The CDR3 has 15 residues. CDR1 and CDR2 (germline): MNHEY, SVGEGT. The CDR3 is CASSQTSGRTGELFF. The CDR3 nucleotides read TGTGCCAGCAGCCAGACTAGCGGGAGAACCGGGGAGCTGTTTTTT.

The chain links TRBV2 to TRBJ2-1, with TRBD2 matching 9 bases. Looked up from germline, CDR1 is SNHLY and CDR2 is FYNNEI. V trimming: 7 bases; J trimming: 0 bases; junction bases outside the gene matches: 1. CDR3 size: 14 residues. The DNA for the CDR3 is TGTGCCAGCAATAGCGGGAGCTCCTACAATGAGCAGTTCTTC. Translated, it gives CASNSGSSYNEQFF.

The CDR3 reads CASRTGEAKTSGRGETQYF. The CDR3 nucleotides are TGTGCCAGTCGGACAGGGGAGGCTAAAACTAGCGGGAGGGGGGAGACCCAGTACTTC. The chain combines TRBV2 with TRBJ2-5, with 13 bases lining up with TRBD2. Unmatched junction bases numbered 21, after V lost 9 bases and J lost 5 bases. The CDR3 is 19 amino acids. CDR1 and CDR2 (germline): SNHLY, FYNNEI.

This clone occurred a few times. The CDR3 here is CAIKGSFNTDTQYF. The DNA of the CDR3 is TGTGCCATCAAAGGGTCATTTAACACAGATACGCAGTATTTT. The gene calls are TRBV10-3 and TRBJ2-3; D gene ambiguous. This CDR3 spans 14 amino acids. Looked up from germline, CDR1 is ENHRY and CDR2 is SYGVKD. The V gene lost 7 bases and the J gene lost 2 bases, with 13 bases spanning the gap.

This chain connects TRBV5-5 to TRBJ2-4; the match to TRBD2 covers 7 bases. V shed 10 bases, J shed 3 bases, and the junction held 7 bases outside the gene matches. The CDR3 runs to 13 residues. The germline V gene encodes CDR1 SGHKS and CDR2 YYEKEE (reference sequence). This CDR3 reads CASSGVDKNIQYF. The CDR3 DNA reads as TGTGCCTCTAGCGGAGTGGACAAAAACATTCAGTACTTC.

The CDR3 DNA follows: TGCGCCAGCAGCTCCGTTGAGGGAGGAACTGAAGCTTTCTTT. Translating gives CASSSVEGGTEAFF. This rearrangement joins TRBV4-1 to TRBJ1-1; no clear D. The CDR3 extends over 14 amino acids. Germline-derived CDR1 and CDR2 are MGHRA and YSYEKL. Trimming removed 5 bases from V and 5 bases from J, with 15 bases in between.

This clone occurred once. The V gene is TRBV27, the J gene TRBJ2-7; TRBD1 might be the D (7 bases). CDR1 MNHEY and CDR2 SMNVEV come from the germline V gene (reference sequence). Trimming stripped 6 bases from V and 1 base from J, with 19 bases between. This CDR3 is 16 amino acids long. This CDR3 is CASRQKWQGGSYEQYF. The DNA of the CDR3 is TGTGCCAGCAGGCAGAAGTGGCAGGGGGGTTCCTACGAGCAGTACTTC.

This clone appeared a few times. V usage is TRBV15 and J usage is TRBJ1-1, with D possibly matching TRBD1 (6 bases). V lost 5 bases, J lost 2 bases, and 15 bases lay in between. The length of the CDR3 is 15 residues. Germline assignment: CDR1 LNHNV and CDR2 YYDKDF (reference sequence). CDR3 DNA sequence: TGTGCCACCAGCGCGAATCGACAGGATAACACTGAAGCTTTCTTT. Translation: CATSANRQDNTEAFF.

The genes are TRBV10-2 and TRBJ2-7; 9 bases agree with TRBD1. The CDR3 extends over 16 amino acids. J gave up 3 bases and V 4 bases, and 10 bases lay outside the gene matches. Per germline, CDR1 WSHSY and CDR2 SAAADI. In DNA, the CDR3 is TGCGCCAGCAGTGCGGGACAGGGTCTACTGGTCTACGAGCAGTACTTC. Encoded protein: CASSAGQGLLVYEQYF.

This sequence joins TRBV29-1 and TRBJ1-1; possible D gene TRBD1, 5 bases. V lost 3 bases and J 7 bases, leaving 15 bases between the germline ends. This CDR3 region has 13 residues. Germline V gene data show CDR1 as SQVTM and CDR2 as ANQGSEA. The CDR3: CSVDVGGWSEAFF. The DNA for the CDR3 is TGCAGCGTTGACGTGGGGGGTTGGAGTGAAGCTTTCTTT.

The chain couples TRBV6-2 or TRBV6-3 to TRBJ2-3; D not resolved. The CDR3 covers 14 residues. V was shortened by 5 bases and J by 3 bases, with 12 bases between the two germline ends. Germline V lookup: CDR1 MNHEY, CDR2 SVGEGT. Here the CDR3 reads CASSHFDQTDTQYF. The CDR3 DNA is TGTGCCAGCAGTCATTTTGACCAAACAGATACGCAGTATTTT.

The chain uses TRBV14 and TRBJ2-2, with a weak D call TRBD2 (6 bases). CDR1 is SGHDN, CDR2 FVKESK, per germline. Trimming removed 0 bases from V and 7 bases from J, with 18 bases in between. The CDR3 has 17 residues. CDR3 region: CASSQDLSGRIDGELFF. The CDR3, as DNA: TGTGCCAGCAGCCAAGATCTCTCCGGGAGAATCGACGGGGAGCTGTTTTTT.

This chain uses TRBV19 with TRBJ1-1; D possibly corresponds to TRBD1 (5 bases). Germline CDR1 is LNHDA and CDR2 is SQIVND (reference sequence). This CDR3 is built from 15 residues. The V end was cut by 0 bases, the J end by 6 bases, with 14 bases between. The CDR3 nucleotides are TGTGCCAGTAGTATAGATTTCGGGGACGGGGCTGAAGCTTTCTTT. It encodes CASSIDFGDGAEAFF. The variable domain in full, completed from reference TRBV19 and TRBJ1-1, reads DGGITQSPKYLFRKEGQNVTLSCEQNLNHDAMYWYRQDPGQGLRLIYYSQIVNDFQKGDIAEGYSVSREKKESFPLTVTSAQKNPTAFYLCASSIDFGDGAEAFFGQGTRLTVV.

This sequence joins TRBV30 and TRBJ2-3; 8 bases are shared with TRBD1. J lost 2 bases, V lost 4 bases, and 8 bases had no gene match. This CDR3 comprises 15 residues. The germline V gene encodes CDR1 GTSNPN and CDR2 SVGIG (reference sequence). CDR3 sequence: CAWIRGQGNTDTQYF. As DNA, the CDR3 is TGTGCCTGGATAAGAGGACAGGGAAACACAGATACGCAGTATTTT.

The chain couples TRBV6-1 to TRBJ2-1; 9 bases match TRBD1. V lost 0 bases and J lost 9; bases outside the gene matches: 6. CDR3 length: 15 amino acids. Per the germline V gene, CDR1 is MNHNS and CDR2 is SASEGT. Here the CDR3 reads CASSEARTGVGEQFF. The CDR3 DNA follows: TGTGCCAGCAGTGAAGCCCGGACAGGGGTCGGTGAGCAGTTCTTC.